Listed below are T cell receptor beta chains from one sample, sequenced in a study of shared clonotypes between healthy human individuals. Assay used: immunoSEQ multiplex PCR; TCRdb lists only in-frame clones, some missing. The data show around 2,000,000 clones, about 93% seen once. Input material: naive CD8+ T cells from PBMCs. The receptors shown here come from a young man in good health. Some clones in this sample may be carry-over from other donors' samples. CDR3s include the opening cysteine and the closing phenylalanine or tryptophan. D genes are given only for firm matches. Only some rows state a clone size, as once, few, many or a class for expanded clones.

d_call j_call clone_size v_call cdr3_nt cdr3_aa
. TRBJ2-3 . TRBV14 TGTGCCAGCAGCCAAGATATAATAGACACAGATACGCAGTATTTT CASSQDIIDTDTQYF
TRBD2 TRBJ2-7 . TRBV4-1 TGCGCCAGCAGCCAGGTGCTAGCGGGAGGGCAGTACGAGCAGTACTTC CASSQVLAGGQYEQYF
TRBD1 TRBJ1-2 . TRBV4-1 TGCGCCAGCAGCCTGATTGGCGGACAGGGGGCATGGGATGGCTACACCTTC CASSLIGGQGAWDGYTF
. TRBJ2-7 . TRBV5-6 TGTGCCAGCAGCTTGAGGTCGTACGAGCAGTACTTC CASSLRSYEQYF
TRBD2 TRBJ2-7 . TRBV6-1 TGTGCCAGCAGTGCCCCTCTAGCGGGAGGGCGGGACGAGCAGTACTTC CASSAPLAGGRDEQYF
. TRBJ2-7 . TRBV11-2 TGTGCCAGCAGCTTCTCAGTCTACGAGCAGTACTTC CASSFSVYEQYF
. TRBJ1-1 . TRBV2 TGTGCCAGCACCACGGGGCAGACGAACACTGAAGCTTTCTTT CASTTGQTNTEAFF
TRBD1 TRBJ2-7 . TRBV27 TGTGCCAGCAGCCTAAGGACAGGAAAAGACGAGCAGTACTTC CASSLRTGKDEQYF
. TRBJ2-7 . TRBV4-1 TGCGCCAGCAGCCAAGTACCCGCATCCTACGAGCAGTACTTC CASSQVPASYEQYF
. TRBJ2-3 . TRBV4-3 TGCGCCAGCAGCCAAGAGGAGGGGGCGCGAACAGATACGCAGTATTTT CASSQEEGARTDTQYF
. TRBJ2-7 once TRBV29-1 TGCAGCTCTCGGGCCCCTCAGGGCGAGCAGTACTTC CSSRAPQGEQYF
. TRBJ1-1 . TRBV21-1 TGTGCCAGCAGCAAATCCTATCGGACAGCTGGCTTGTACACTGAAGCTTTCTTT CASSKSYRTAGLYTEAFF
. TRBJ2-3 . TRBV28 TGTGCCAGCAGTGCCGTGGACACCCAAATCACAGATACGCAGTATTTT CASSAVDTQITDTQYF
TRBD2 TRBJ2-5 . TRBV29-1 TGCAGCGCCTTAGCGGGAGGGAAAGAGACCCAGTACTTC CSALAGGKETQYF
. TRBJ2-7 . TRBV11-1 TGTGCCAGCAGCTTAGCGAACAGCGAGCAGTACTTC CASSLANSEQYF
. TRBJ2-7 . TRBV5-6 TGTGCCAACCAACCTTCGTGGCGACGAGGTTCATCCTACGAGCAGTACTTC CANQPSWRRGSSYEQYF
. TRBJ1-2 . TRBV27 TGTGCCAGCAGTTTAGGCGCAGGGCCCGGAGGCTACACCTTC CASSLGAGPGGYTF
. TRBJ2-2 . TRBV27 TGTGCCAGCAGCAGTAGAGGGGCCGGGGAGCTGTTTTTT CASSSRGAGELFF
TRBD1 TRBJ2-6 . TRBV28 TGTGCCAGCAGTTTGCCGGGACAGGGGACCGGGGCCAACGTCCTGACTTTC CASSLPGQGTGANVLTF
TRBD2 TRBJ2-1 . TRBV5-1 TGCGCCAGCAGCCCGGTGGGACTAGCGGAATACAATGAGCAGTTCTTC CASSPVGLAEYNEQFF
TRBD2 TRBJ2-7 . TRBV7-9 TGTGCCAGCAGCCCGACTAGCGTCTCACTCTACGAGCAGTACTTC CASSPTSVSLYEQYF
. TRBJ2-1 . TRBV28 TGTGCCAGCAGTCCCCCCTGGGGATGGGGATCCGATGAGCAGTTCTTC CASSPPWGWGSDEQFF
. TRBJ2-2 . TRBV5-6 TGTGCCAGCAGCCTTCTCCGGGACCGCGCGACCCCCGACACCGGGGAGCTGTTTTTT CASSLLRDRATPDTGELFF
TRBD2 TRBJ2-3 . TRBV7-3 TGTGCCAGCAGCTTAGGACTCGGGAGGACAGATACGCAGTATTTT CASSLGLGRTDTQYF
. TRBJ2-1 . TRBV11-2 TGTGCCAGCAGCTTAGAGTACAGGTCCTACAATGAGCAGTTCTTC CASSLEYRSYNEQFF
TRBD1 TRBJ2-7 . TRBV5-5 TGTGCCAGCAGCACCCTGACTGTGACAGGGCGGACTCCGGAGCAGTACTTC CASSTLTVTGRTPEQYF